This T cell receptor (beta chain) was identified in a study of molecular identifiers for immune sequencing clone quantification. Germline CDR1 reads SQVTM; CDR2 reads ANQGSEA. There are 14 residues in the CDR3. As CD8+CD4-CCR7+CD45RA+ cells, naive CD8 T cells were sorted. Concerning this clonotype itself: This could be a read error, since a much larger clone is one nucleotide away.

Via MiXCR, TCRdb re-called the PCR reads, giving one row per CDR3 protein. The sample contains around 460,000 distinct CDR3 sequences, around 23% of which appear only once. The chain combines TRBV29-1 with TRBJ2-2, with a possible D match to TRBD2 (6 bases). The specimen sequenced was naive CD8+ T cells from blood, with Jurkat cell RNA spiked in. As for subset: FACS-sorted CD8+CD4-CCR7+CD45RA+ naive T cells. The sequence derives from a human donor in good health. Some libraries in this study had Jurkat cell RNA spiked in. Here the CDR3 reads CSVEGREATGELIF. In nucleotides, the CDR3 is TGCAGCGTTGAGGGCAGGGAGGCCACCGGGGAGCTGATTTTT.